This TCR beta chain was identified during a study of cytomegalovirus exposure and HLA in healthy donors. Study-wide results and limits: The productive fraction for most TCR beta V segments was about 87% or about 30% in an earlier analysis.

The CDR3 sequence is 13 residues long. V dropped 6 bases and J dropped 1 base, with 9 bases sitting between them. Germline CDR1 reads MNHEY; CDR2 reads SVGAGI. Of note for this clone: Its antigen is as yet unknown.

The PCR contained 60 Vbeta and 13 Jbeta primers. Produced via immunoSEQ multiplex PCR; TCRdb's table is partial and in-frame only. Among over 75,000 clones, approximately 86% were seen once, and the ten largest hold over 8.5%. This TCR was sampled from a man aged 30 to 39 in good health and CMV-seropositive. Source material: PBMCs. This chain connects TRBV6-5 to TRBJ1-1, with D tentatively TRBD1 (5 bases). The CDR3 sequence is CASRTESNTEAFF. The DNA for the CDR3 is TGTGCCAGCAGGACAGAATCGAACACTGAAGCTTTCTTT.